A single sample gave rise to the 15 T cell receptor beta chains below, sequenced in a study of T cell clones after liver transplantation (dated by TCRdb to between 2018 and 2021). Library method: the immunoSEQ multiplex PCR assay. Sourced from immuneACCESS, this table was stored by TCRdb with only in-frame sequences that have V and J called. A share of the clones is absent; for the studies checked, an unresolved V gene accounts for under half, and the remainder has no known explanation. This sample lists under 90,000 clones; around 80% were detected once. The top ten constitute over 0.45% of the sample. This sample's time point label indicates: pre-transplant. The sample consisted of CD4+ T cells from blood, taken before liver transplant. Receptor source: a human donor who received a liver transplant.

This sequence joins TRBV2 and TRBJ1-4; no reliable D call. The CDR3 is 15 amino acids. Trimming removed 5 bases at V and 7 bases at J, with 17 bases between. The germline V gene encodes CDR1 SNHLY and CDR2 FYNNEI. The CDR3: CASSSDGAVGEKLFF. The CDR3 bases are TGTGCCAGCAGTTCGGATGGCGCAGTGGGTGAAAAACTGTTTTTT.

This rearrangement joins TRBV2 to TRBJ2-5, with D uncertain. Germline-derived CDR1 and CDR2 are SNHLY and FYNNEI. With 2 bases removed from V and 2 bases from J, the gap between germline ends came to 9 bases. CDR3 size: 14 residues. The CDR3 reads CASSELTAQETQYF. The CDR3 DNA sequence: TGTGCCAGCAGTGAACTCACGGCACAAGAGACCCAGTACTTC.

CDR3 nucleotide sequence: TGTGCCACCAGCAGAGGATGGAACACTGAAGCTTTCTTT. Translation: CATSRGWNTEAFF. The V and J genes are TRBV15 and TRBJ1-1, with D uncertain. The germline V gene has CDR1 LNHNV and CDR2 YYDKDF (reference sequence). This CDR3 is 13 amino acids long. Trimming cost V 1 base and J 1 base, with 4 bases left between them. The whole variable domain, remainder taken from reference TRBV15 and TRBJ1-1, is DAMVIQNPRYQVTQFGKPVTLSCSQTLNHNVMYWYQQKSSQAPKLLFHYYDKDFNNEADTPDNFQSRRPNTSFCFLDIRSPGLGDTAMYLCATSRGWNTEAFFGQGTRLTVV.

The gene calls are TRBV7-3 and TRBJ1-3; 7 nucleotides line up with TRBD1. Trimming cost V 5 bases and J 2 bases; bases outside gene matches: 3. The CDR3 contains 14 residues. Germline lookup yields CDR1 SGHTA and CDR2 FQGTGA. The CDR3 DNA is TGTGCCAGCAGCCAGGGGGTTACTGGAAACACCATATATTTT. It yields the protein CASSQGVTGNTIYF. Full variable domain (rest looked up from reference TRBV7-3 and TRBJ1-3): GAGVSQTPSNKVTEKGKYVELRCDPISGHTALYWYRQSLGQGPEFLIYFQGTGAADDSGLPNDRFFAVRPEGSVSTLKIQRTERGDSAVYLCASSQGVTGNTIYFGEGSWLTVV.

CDR3: CASSSQTGTYEQYF. The CDR3 DNA reads as TGTGCCAGCAGCAGCCAGACAGGAACCTACGAGCAGTACTTC. The V call is TRBV6-5, the J call TRBJ2-7; possible D gene TRBD1, 6 bases. Trimming cost V 6 bases and J 2 bases, with 14 bases left between them. The CDR3 runs 14 residues. From germline, CDR1 is MNHEY and CDR2 SVGAGI.

Only one count was recorded for this clone. The gene calls are TRBV6-6 and TRBJ2-1, with D tentatively TRBD2 (5 bases). From germline, CDR1 is MNHNY and CDR2 SVGAGI (reference sequence). The CDR3 consists of 12 residues. The germline V and J ends were trimmed by 2 bases and 15 bases, with 14 bases remaining between them. The CDR3 loop reads CASSYRDNHGFF. Here the CDR3 DNA reads TGTGCCAGCAGTTACCGGGATAACCATGGGTTCTTC.

The gene calls are TRBV29-1 and TRBJ2-7; 11 bases are a match to TRBD2. Germline CDR1 and CDR2: SQVTM and ANQGSEA. V dropped 4 bases and J dropped 5; count of bases not matched to a gene: 13. The length of the CDR3 is 16 residues. Here the CDR3 reads CSVVESIAGGVHEQYF. CDR3 bases: TGCAGCGTTGTCGAATCTATAGCGGGAGGGGTCCACGAGCAGTACTTC.

This chain connects TRBV28 to TRBJ1-1; D gene ambiguous. V shed 3 bases and J shed 4 bases, with 24 bases lying between them. This CDR3 contains 18 residues. Looked up from germline, CDR1 is MDHEN and CDR2 is SYDVKM. As DNA, the CDR3 is TGTGCCAGCAGTTTCGGTCTTAGTAAGTTAAGAGGAGGCACTGAAGCTTTCTTT. Its translation is CASSFGLSKLRGGTEAFF.

This clone was seen just once. The chain combines TRBV27 with TRBJ2-3, with unresolved D. Trimming shortened V by 6 bases and J by 7 bases, and 14 bases separated the two germline ends. There are 13 residues in the CDR3. Germline V gives CDR1 MNHEY, CDR2 SMNVEV (reference sequence). The CDR3: CASSPYLENTQYF. The DNA of the CDR3 is TGTGCCAGCAGCCCGTATCTTGAAAATACGCAGTATTTT.

CDR3 protein: CASSLSVYGYTF. CDR3 coding DNA: TGTGCCAGCAGTTTATCAGTCTATGGCTACACCTTC. The chain combines TRBV28 with TRBJ1-2, with D hard to call. Trimming took 1 base from V and 4 from J, leaving 4 bases between them. Germline loops: CDR1 MDHEN, CDR2 SYDVKM. This CDR3 is built from 12 residues.

V gene TRBV5-1 combines with J gene TRBJ2-5; weak D call: TRBD1 (6 bases). Trimming removed 0 bases at V and 10 bases at J, with 16 bases between. The germline gives CDR1 SGHRS, CDR2 YFSETQ. This CDR3 contains 14 residues. The CDR3 protein is CASSLVTGHVGQYF. The CDR3 DNA reads as TGCGCCAGCAGCTTGGTCACGGGACACGTGGGCCAGTACTTC.

This chain connects TRBV9 to TRBJ2-1, with 7 bases fitting TRBD2. Losses at the gene ends were 0 bases for V and 3 bases for J; bases not matched to a gene: 6. Germline values: CDR1 SGDLS, CDR2 YYNGEE. The CDR3 consists of 16 residues. This CDR3 reads CASSVDVGDYYNEQFF. The CDR3 DNA is TGTGCCAGCAGCGTAGACGTTGGGGACTACTACAATGAGCAGTTCTTC.

The chain recombines TRBV9 with TRBJ2-2; D unresolved. V was trimmed by 0 bases and J by 2 bases, leaving 2 bases between them. CDR3 size: 13 residues. The V gene's germline CDR1 is SGDLS and CDR2 YYNGEE. CDR3 sequence (DNA): TGTGCCAGCAGCGTAGATAACACCGGGGAGCTGTTTTTT. Protein sequence: CASSVDNTGELFF.

The chain has TRBV27 and TRBJ2-2; 7 bases fit TRBD1. The CDR3 runs 14 residues. CDR1 MNHEY and CDR2 SMNVEV come from the germline V gene (reference sequence). Germline trimming cut 5 bases from V and 4 bases from J; bases unmatched to any gene: 4. The CDR3 sequence: CASSRDRTTGELFF. CDR3 DNA sequence: TGTGCCAGCAGTAGGGACAGAACCACCGGGGAGCTGTTTTTT.

V gene TRBV18 combines with J gene TRBJ2-3; 7 bases are shared with TRBD2. CDR3 size: 16 residues. The trim removed 2 bases at V and 1 base at J, leaving 6 bases unmatched. Germline assignment: CDR1 KGHSH and CDR2 LQKENI. CDR3 nucleotide sequence: TGTGCCAGCTCACCAATAATGGCGGGAGGCACAGATACGCAGTATTTT. This translates into CASSPIMAGGTDTQYF.